What follows are 8 T cell receptor beta chains derived from one specimen sequenced in a study of CD8+CD57+ T cells in acquired aplastic anemia. Genomic DNA was employed as the template in profiling TCR beta VDJ and CDR3. One entry per CDR3 protein results from TCRdb running MiXCR on the reads. Among 35,000 to 45,000 distinct CDR3 sequences listed, 65% to 70% were seen once. The sequenced sample consisted of sorted CD4+, CD8+, or CD8+CD57+ T cells (not recorded which) from PBMCs. The source of these receptors is a human donor in good health, serving as a control.

The table lists this clonotype with a count of one. The chain combines TRBV3-1 with TRBJ1-2; D uncertain. Trimming took off 3 bases at V and 5 bases at J, with 13 bases between the two ends. Germline CDR1 LGHDT, CDR2 YNNKEL (reference sequence). The CDR3 is 14 amino acids. CDR3 coding DNA: TGTGCCAGCAGCCAGGTCACAGCCAGATATGGCTACACCTTC. Its translation: CASSQVTARYGYTF.

The chain carries TRBV12-3 or TRBV12-4 and TRBJ2-7; D is tentatively TRBD1 or TRBD2 (5 bases each). This CDR3 contains 16 residues. V was cut by 5 bases and J by 3 bases, with 20 bases left in between. The CDR3 loop is CASSPWDAAPRYEQYF. As DNA, the CDR3 is TGTGCCAGCAGTCCGTGGGACGCGGCTCCTCGCTACGAGCAGTACTTC.

The V gene is TRBV11-1, the J gene TRBJ2-5; maybe TRBD1 (5 bases). CDR1 is SGHAT and CDR2 is FQDESV in the germline V gene (reference sequence). The CDR3 runs 13 residues. V lost 4 bases and J 2 bases, leaving 8 bases between the germline ends. CDR3 amino acids: CASSWTKQETQYF. In DNA, the CDR3 is TGTGCCAGCAGCTGGACAAAGCAAGAGACCCAGTACTTC.

By share of the sample, this clonotype is medium-sized (0.01 to 0.1%). In nucleotides, the CDR3 is TGTGCCACGGCCAGTTGGGGGGCCTATGGCTACACCTTC. Translating it yields CATASWGAYGYTF. This chain uses TRBV24-1 with TRBJ1-2, with a tentative D call TRBD1 (6 bases). This CDR3 is 13 amino acids long. Per the germline V gene, CDR1 is KGHDR and CDR2 is SFDVKD. Deletions cut 10 bases from V and 4 bases from J, with 15 bases between.

This clonotype was observed once. The chain is built from TRBV19 and TRBJ2-5, with TRBD2 matching over 10 bases. The CDR3 has 15 residues. Germline V lookup: CDR1 LNHDA, CDR2 SQIVND (reference sequence). Trimming cost V 4 bases and J 4 bases; bases outside gene matches: 6. The CDR3 spells CASSKERGGSETQYF. The CDR3 DNA is TGTGCCAGTAGTAAGGAGCGGGGGGGTTCAGAGACCCAGTACTTC.

The genes are TRBV7-8 and TRBJ2-3, with 8 nucleotides matching TRBD1. V gave up 4 bases and J gave up 3 bases; unmatched junction bases: 9. The length of the CDR3 is 16 residues. Germline V gives CDR1 SGHVS, CDR2 FQNEAQ. CDR3 region: CASSSIGTGPTDTQYF. DNA for the CDR3: TGTGCCAGCAGCTCAATTGGGACAGGCCCTACAGATACGCAGTATTTT.

The chain employs TRBV7-9 and TRBJ2-7; 8 bases map to TRBD1. J was trimmed by 4 bases and V by 5 bases; bases with no gene match: 1. Germline V gene sequence: CDR1 SEHNR, CDR2 FQNEAQ (reference sequence). The CDR3 is 12 amino acids. DNA for the CDR3: TGTGCCAGCAGCGGACAGGGTTACGAGCAGTACGTC. Translated: CASSGQGYEQYV.

The chain recombines TRBV15 with TRBJ2-7; D not resolved. This CDR3 has 12 residues. V gave up 3 bases and J gave up 3 bases, with 6 bases separating them. Germline V CDR1 and CDR2: LNHNV, YYDKDF (reference sequence). CDR3 bases: TGTGCCACCAGCAGGCAAGGCTACGAGCAGTACTTC. Its protein product is CATSRQGYEQYF. Full variable domain (missing parts from reference TRBV15 and TRBJ2-7): DAMVIQNPRYQVTQFGKPVTLSCSQTLNHNVMYWYQQKSSQAPKLLFHYYDKDFNNEADTPDNFQSRRPNTSFCFLDIRSPGLGDTAMYLCATSRQGYEQYFGPGTRLTVT.